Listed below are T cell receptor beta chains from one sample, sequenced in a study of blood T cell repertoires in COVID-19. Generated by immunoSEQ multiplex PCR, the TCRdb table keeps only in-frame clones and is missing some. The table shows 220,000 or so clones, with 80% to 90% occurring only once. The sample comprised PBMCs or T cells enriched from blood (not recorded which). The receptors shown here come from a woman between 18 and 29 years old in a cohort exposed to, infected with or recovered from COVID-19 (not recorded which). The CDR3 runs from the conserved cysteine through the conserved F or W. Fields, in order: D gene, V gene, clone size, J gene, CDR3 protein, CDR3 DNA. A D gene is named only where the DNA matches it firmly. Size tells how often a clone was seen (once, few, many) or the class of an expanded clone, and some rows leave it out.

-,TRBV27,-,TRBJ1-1,CASSLWGGNTEAFF,TGTGCCAGCAGTTTGTGGGGAGGTAACACTGAAGCTTTCTTT
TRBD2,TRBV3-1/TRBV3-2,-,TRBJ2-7,CASSPGLAGAYEQYF,TGTGCCAGCAGCCCTGGACTAGCGGGAGCCTACGAGCAGTACTTC
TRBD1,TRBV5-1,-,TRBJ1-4,CASSLGTVEEKLFF,TGCGCCAGCAGCCTCGGGACAGTGGAGGAAAAACTGTTTTTT
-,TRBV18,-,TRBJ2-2,CASSPNVGGDTGELFF,TGTGCCAGCTCACCTAATGTGGGAGGTGACACCGGGGAGCTGTTTTTT
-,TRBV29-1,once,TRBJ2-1,CSVDSPGTHYNEQFF,TGCAGCGTTGACTCCCCAGGGACACACTACAATGAGCAGTTCTTC
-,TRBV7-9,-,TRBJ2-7,CASSTGDNPYEQYF,TGTGCCAGCAGCACCGGGGACAACCCCTACGAGCAGTACTTC
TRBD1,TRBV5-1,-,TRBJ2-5,CASSSLGTEETQYF,TGCGCCAGCAGCTCCCTAGGGACAGAAGAGACCCAGTACTTC
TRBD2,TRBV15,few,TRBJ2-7,CATSRDGGGPYEQYF,TGTGCCACCAGCAGAGATGGGGGAGGGCCCTACGAGCAGTACTTC
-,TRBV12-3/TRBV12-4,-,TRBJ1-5,CASMRNNQPQHF,TGTGCCAGCATGAGGAACAATCAGCCCCAGCATTTT
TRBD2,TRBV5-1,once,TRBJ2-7,CASSLGAGYFYEQYF,TGCGCCAGCAGCTTGGGAGCGGGGTATTTCTACGAGCAGTACTTC
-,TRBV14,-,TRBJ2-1,CASSPPVGEQFF,TGTGCCAGCAGCCCGCCGGTCGGTGAGCAGTTCTTC
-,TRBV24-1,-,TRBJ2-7,CATSDLKSQGKQYF,TGTGCCACCAGTGATTTAAAGTCTCAGGGGAAGCAGTACTTC
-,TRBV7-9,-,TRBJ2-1,CASTPPSSYNEQFF,TGTGCCAGCACCCCCCCCAGCTCCTACAATGAGCAGTTCTTC
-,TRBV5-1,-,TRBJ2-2,CASSTRTVPDGELFF,TGCGCCAGCAGCACCCGGACAGTCCCGGACGGGGAGCTGTTTTTT
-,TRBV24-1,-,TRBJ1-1,CATSDTRGSDTEAFF,TGTGCCACCAGTGATACCAGGGGATCGGACACTGAAGCTTTCTTT
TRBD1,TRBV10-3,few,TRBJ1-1,CAISTGTALVAEAFF,TGTGCCATCAGTACCGGGACAGCGTTAGTGGCTGAAGCTTTCTTT
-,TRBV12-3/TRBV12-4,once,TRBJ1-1,CASRAGGRTEAFF,TGTGCCAGCAGGGCGGGGGGGCGGACTGAAGCTTTCTTT
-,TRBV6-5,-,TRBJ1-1,CASNIQKNTEAFF,TGTGCCAGCAATATTCAGAAGAACACTGAAGCTTTCTTT
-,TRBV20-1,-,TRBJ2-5,CSASSFRGHQETQYF,TGCAGTGCTAGTTCCTTCCGGGGTCACCAAGAGACCCAGTACTTC
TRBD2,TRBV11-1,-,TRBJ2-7,CASSISWSGRDEQYF,TGTGCCAGCAGCATCTCGTGGAGCGGGAGGGACGAGCAGTACTTC
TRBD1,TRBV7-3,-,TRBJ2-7,CASSLEGASLSYEQYF,TGTGCCAGCAGCTTAGAGGGGGCGAGTTTGTCCTACGAGCAGTACTTC
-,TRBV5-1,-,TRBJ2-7,CASSLTGSTYEQYF,TGCGCCAGCAGCTTGACAGGTTCGACCTACGAGCAGTACTTC
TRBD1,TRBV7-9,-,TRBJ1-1,CASSGQGLLNTEAFF,TGTGCCAGCAGTGGACAGGGGCTCCTGAACACTGAAGCTTTCTTT
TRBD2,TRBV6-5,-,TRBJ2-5,CASSFGLVGAETQYF,TGTGCCAGCAGCTTCGGACTAGTTGGGGCGGAGACCCAGTACTTC
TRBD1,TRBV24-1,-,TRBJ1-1,CATNQGGLNTEAFF,TGTGCCACCAACCAAGGGGGCCTGAACACTGAAGCTTTCTTT
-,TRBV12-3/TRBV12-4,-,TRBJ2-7,CASSLLEGPPSF,TGTGCCAGCAGTTTGTTGGAGGGGCCCCCTTCCTTC
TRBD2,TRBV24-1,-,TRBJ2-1,CATSDPGLAGGSSYNEQFF,TGTGCCACCAGTGACCCGGGACTAGCGGGGGGGAGCTCCTACAATGAGCAGTTCTTC
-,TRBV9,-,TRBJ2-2,CASSSRTVVNTGELFF,TGTGCCAGCAGCTCACGGACAGTCGTGAACACCGGGGAGCTGTTTTTT
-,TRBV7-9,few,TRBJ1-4,CASRSNRVLGEKLFF,TGTGCCAGCAGGAGTAACAGGGTCCTTGGTGAAAAACTGTTTTTT
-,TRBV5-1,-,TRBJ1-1,CASSLESGTPEAFF,TGCGCCAGCAGCTTGGAAAGCGGGACCCCGGAAGCTTTCTTT
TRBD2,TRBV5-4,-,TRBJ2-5,CASSGGLAGQETQYF,TGTGCCAGCAGCGGGGGACTAGCGGGGCAAGAGACCCAGTACTTC